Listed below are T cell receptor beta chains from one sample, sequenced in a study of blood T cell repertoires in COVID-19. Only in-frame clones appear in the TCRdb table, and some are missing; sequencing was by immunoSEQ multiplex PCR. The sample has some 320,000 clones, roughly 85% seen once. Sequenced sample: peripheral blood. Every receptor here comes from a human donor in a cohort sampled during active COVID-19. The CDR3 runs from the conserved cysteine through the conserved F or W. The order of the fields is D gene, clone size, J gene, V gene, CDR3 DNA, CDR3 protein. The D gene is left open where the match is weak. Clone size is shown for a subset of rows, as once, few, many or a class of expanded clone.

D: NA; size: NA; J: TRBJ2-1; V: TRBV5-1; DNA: TGCGCCAGCAGCTCGGTGGCGGGGGCCTTGTTCTTC; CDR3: CASSSVAGALFF
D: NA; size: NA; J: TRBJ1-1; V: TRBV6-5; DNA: TGTGCCAGCAGTTTCTCAGGGGTATACACTGAAGCTTTCTTT; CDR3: CASSFSGVYTEAFF
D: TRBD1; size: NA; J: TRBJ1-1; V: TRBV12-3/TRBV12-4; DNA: TGTGCCAGCAGTTTGCTACAGGGGAAAGCTTTCTTT; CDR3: CASSLLQGKAFF
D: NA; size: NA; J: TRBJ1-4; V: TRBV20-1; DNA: TGCAGTGCTAGTCCTGGGGCCCTAGGGGAAAAACTGTTTTTT; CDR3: CSASPGALGEKLFF
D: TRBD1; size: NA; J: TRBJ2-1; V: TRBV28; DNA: TGTGCCAGCAGCCCCGGGACAGATACTTACAATGAGCAGTTCTTC; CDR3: CASSPGTDTYNEQFF
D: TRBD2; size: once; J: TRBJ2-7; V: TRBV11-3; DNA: TGTGCCAGCAGCTTTGGGGAGGGAACCGAGCAGTACTTC; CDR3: CASSFGEGTEQYF
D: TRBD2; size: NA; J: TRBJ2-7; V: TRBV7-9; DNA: TGTGCCAGCAGCTTAGCACTAGCGGGGTCGGGCTACGAGCAGTACTTC; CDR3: CASSLALAGSGYEQYF
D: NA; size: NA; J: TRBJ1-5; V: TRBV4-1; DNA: TGCGCCAGCAGCCAAGATCCCATGTCACAGGGCCGTCTGAAGCCCCAGCATTTT; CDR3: CASSQDPMSQGRLKPQHF
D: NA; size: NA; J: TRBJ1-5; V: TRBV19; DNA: TGTGCCAGTAGTATAGGCGGTGTTCAGCCCCAGCATTTT; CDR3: CASSIGGVQPQHF
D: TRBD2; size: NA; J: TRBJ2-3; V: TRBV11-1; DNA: TGTGCCAGCACCATAAGGGAAGGGAGGGCCTCAAATACGCAGTATTTT; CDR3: CASTIREGRASNTQYF
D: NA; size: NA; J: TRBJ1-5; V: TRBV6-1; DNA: TGTGCCAGCAGTGAAGAGGGGGGGGTAGGGCAGCCCCAGCATTTT; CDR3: CASSEEGGVGQPQHF
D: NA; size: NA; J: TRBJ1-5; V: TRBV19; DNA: TGTGCCAGTAGTATTTCCGGGGGATTTGGTCAGCCCCAGCATTTT; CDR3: CASSISGGFGQPQHF
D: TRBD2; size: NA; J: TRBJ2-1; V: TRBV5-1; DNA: TGCGCCAGCAGCTTGTCTAGCGGGGAATTGGAGCAGTTCTTC; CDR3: CASSLSSGELEQFF
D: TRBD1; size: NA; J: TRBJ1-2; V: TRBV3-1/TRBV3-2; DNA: TGTGCCAGCAGCCGATATGACAGGGATGGCTACACCTTC; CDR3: CASSRYDRDGYTF
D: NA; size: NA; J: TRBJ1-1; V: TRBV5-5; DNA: TGTGCCAGCGATGTGGCGGGAGGGATTACTGAAGCTTTCTTT; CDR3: CASDVAGGITEAFF
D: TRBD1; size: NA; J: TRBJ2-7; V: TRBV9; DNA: TGTGCCAGCAGCCCTCTGGGACAGGGTATCTACGAGCAGTACTTC; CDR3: CASSPLGQGIYEQYF
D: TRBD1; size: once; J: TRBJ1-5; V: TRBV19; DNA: TGTGCCAGTTCAGGGGGCATGTTTCCCAATCAGCCCCAGCATTTT; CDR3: CASSGGMFPNQPQHF
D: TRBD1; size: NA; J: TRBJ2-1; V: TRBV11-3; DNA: TGTGCCAGCAGCTCTTCCGGGACAGTTTACAATGAGCAGTTCTTC; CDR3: CASSSSGTVYNEQFF
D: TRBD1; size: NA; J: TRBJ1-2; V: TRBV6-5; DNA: TGTGCCAGCAGTTACTCTGGGACAGCTGGCTACACCTTC; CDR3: CASSYSGTAGYTF
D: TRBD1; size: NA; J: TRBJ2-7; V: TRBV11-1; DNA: TGTGCCAGCAGCTTAGCGGGACAGGACCCCTCCTACGAGCAGTACTTC; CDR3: CASSLAGQDPSYEQYF
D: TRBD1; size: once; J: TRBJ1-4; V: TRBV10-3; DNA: TGTGCCATCAGTGAGTCGACAGGGGGGAATGAAAAACTGTTTTTT; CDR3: CAISESTGGNEKLFF
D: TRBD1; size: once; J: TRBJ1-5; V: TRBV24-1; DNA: TGTGCCACCTCCTCGGCGGGACAGGGTGATCAGCCCCAGCATTTT; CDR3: CATSSAGQGDQPQHF
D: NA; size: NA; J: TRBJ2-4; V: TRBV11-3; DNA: TGTGCCAGCAGCTTAGCCCCTTCTCCCATTCAGTACTTC; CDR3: CASSLAPSPIQYF
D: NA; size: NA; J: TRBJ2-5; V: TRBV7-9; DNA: TGTGCCAGCAGCTCTGGGACTGAGGGCCTTGGGACCCAGTACTTC; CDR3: CASSSGTEGLGTQYF
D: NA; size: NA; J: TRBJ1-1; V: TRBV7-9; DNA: TGTGCCAGCAGCTTATGGCAGGGTGGGACTGAAGCTTTCTTT; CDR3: CASSLWQGGTEAFF
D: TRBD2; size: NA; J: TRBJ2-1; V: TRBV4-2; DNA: TGTGCCAGCAGCCTCCGACTAGCGGGGGGCTCGAGCTCCTACAATGAGCAGTTCTTC; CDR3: CASSLRLAGGSSSYNEQFF
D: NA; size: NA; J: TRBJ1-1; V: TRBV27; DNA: TGTGCCAGCAGTTTCAATAATCCGGCCGGGGCTTTCTTT; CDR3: CASSFNNPAGAFF
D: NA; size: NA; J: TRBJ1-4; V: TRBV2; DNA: TGTGCCAGCAGTTTCTCGTCCCAGGCCCGGAGGGATAATGAAAAACTGTTTTTT; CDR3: CASSFSSQARRDNEKLFF
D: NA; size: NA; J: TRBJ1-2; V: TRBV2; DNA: TGTGCCAGCAGTGAGAACAGGCCTGGCTACACCTTC; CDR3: CASSENRPGYTF
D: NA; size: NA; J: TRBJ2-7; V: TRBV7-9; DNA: TGTGCCAGCAGCTACGCAACCCTCGGGTCCTACGAGCAGTACTTC; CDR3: CASSYATLGSYEQYF
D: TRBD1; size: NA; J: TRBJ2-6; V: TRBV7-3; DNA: TGTGCCAGCAGCTCAGGGGGCGCTGGGGCCAACGTCCTGACTTTC; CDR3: CASSSGGAGANVLTF
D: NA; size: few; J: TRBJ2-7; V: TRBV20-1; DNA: TGCAGTGCTAGTGTCAGCTCCTACGAGCAGTACTTC; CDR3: CSASVSSYEQYF
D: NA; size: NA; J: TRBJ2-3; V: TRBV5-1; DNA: TGCGCCAGCAGCTTGTTCCGGGGGTCATCAGATACGCAGTATTTT; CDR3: CASSLFRGSSDTQYF
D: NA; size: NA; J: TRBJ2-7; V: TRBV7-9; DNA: TGTGCCAGCAGCTTAGCGCTGGCCGAGCAGTACTTC; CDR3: CASSLALAEQYF
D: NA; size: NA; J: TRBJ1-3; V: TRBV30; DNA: TGTGCCTGGAGGGAGGGCTCTGGAAACACCATATATTTT; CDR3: CAWREGSGNTIYF
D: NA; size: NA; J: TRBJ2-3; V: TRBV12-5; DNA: TGTGCTAGTGGTTTTGCCCCCTCGGCAGGGGAGTTGAGTGACCTTAGGACAGATACGCAGTATTTT; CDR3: CASGFAPSAGELSDLRTDTQYF
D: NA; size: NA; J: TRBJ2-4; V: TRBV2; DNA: TGTGCCAGCAAGCGCGCAGGGCAGTACTTC; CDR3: CASKRAGQYF
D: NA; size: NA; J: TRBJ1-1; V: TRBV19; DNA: TGTGCCAGTAGAATTCGGACTGAAGCTTTCTTT; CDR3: CASRIRTEAFF
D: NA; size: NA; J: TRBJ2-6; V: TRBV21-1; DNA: TGTGCCAGCAGCACGGGCCTTCGGGGTACTTCTGGGGCCAACGTCCTGACTTTC; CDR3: CASSTGLRGTSGANVLTF
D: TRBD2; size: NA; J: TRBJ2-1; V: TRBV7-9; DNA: TGTGCCAGCAGCCTGACTAGCGGGGGGGCTAATGAGCAGTTCTTC; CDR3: CASSLTSGGANEQFF
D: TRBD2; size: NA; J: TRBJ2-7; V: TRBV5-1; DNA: TGCGCCAGCAGCACAGCGGGGGGCGCCTACGAGCAGTACTTC; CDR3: CASSTAGGAYEQYF
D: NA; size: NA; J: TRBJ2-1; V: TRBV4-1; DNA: TGCGCCAGCAGCCAAGTTGGTAGGGGCCGAGATGAGCAGTTCTTC; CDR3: CASSQVGRGRDEQFF
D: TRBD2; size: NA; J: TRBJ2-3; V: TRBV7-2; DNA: TGTGCCAGCAGCCCACATATTTTGAGACTAGCGGGGGGATCAGATACGCAGTATTTT; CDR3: CASSPHILRLAGGSDTQYF
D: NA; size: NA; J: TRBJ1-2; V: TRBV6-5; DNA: TGTGCCAGCAGAAGCGGACAGCCCTTACTCACCTTC; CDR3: CASRSGQPLLTF
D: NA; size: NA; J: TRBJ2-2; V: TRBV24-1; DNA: TGTGCCACCAGTGACCCAAACAGGGTACTGGGCACCGGGGAGCTGTTTTTT; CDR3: CATSDPNRVLGTGELFF
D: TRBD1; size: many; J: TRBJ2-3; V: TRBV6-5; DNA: TGTGCCGTAACCGGGACAGGGGTTTCAGATACGCAGTATTTT; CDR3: CAVTGTGVSDTQYF
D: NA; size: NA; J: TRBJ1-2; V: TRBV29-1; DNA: TGCAGCGTTGAAAGGCAGGGTGTCGGCTACACCTTC; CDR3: CSVERQGVGYTF
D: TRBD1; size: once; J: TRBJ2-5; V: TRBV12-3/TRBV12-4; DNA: TGTGCCAGCAGTACACAGGGGGAGACCCAGTACTTC; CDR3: CASSTQGETQYF
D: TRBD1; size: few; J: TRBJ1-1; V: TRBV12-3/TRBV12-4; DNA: TGTGCCAGCAGTCGACAGGGTAACACTGAAGCTTTCTTT; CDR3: CASSRQGNTEAFF
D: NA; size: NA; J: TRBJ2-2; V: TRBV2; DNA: TGTGTACGCGTTACCGGGGAGCTGTTTTTT; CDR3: CVRVTGELFF
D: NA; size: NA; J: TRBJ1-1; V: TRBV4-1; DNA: TGCGCCAGCAGCCGCACGACACTAAATCACAGGGTTGAAGCTTTCTTT; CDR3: CASSRTTLNHRVEAFF
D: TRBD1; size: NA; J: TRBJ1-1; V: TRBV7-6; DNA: TGTGCCAGCAGCCGACAGGGTAACACTGAAGCTTTCTTT; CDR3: CASSRQGNTEAFF
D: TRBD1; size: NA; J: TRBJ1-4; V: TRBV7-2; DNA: TGTGCCAGCAGCTTAGTTTGGCGGGGACAGGGAGGTGAAAAACTGTTTTTT; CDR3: CASSLVWRGQGGEKLFF
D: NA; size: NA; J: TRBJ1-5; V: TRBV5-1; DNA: TGCGCCAGCAGCCTCTTACTCCGACATAGCAATCAGCCCCAGCATTTT; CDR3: CASSLLLRHSNQPQHF
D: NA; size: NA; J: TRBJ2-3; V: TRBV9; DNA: TGTGCCAGTGGGGCGGCAGGGAGCACAGATACGCAGTATTTT; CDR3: CASGAAGSTDTQYF